Following are 32 T cell receptor beta chains from one sample sequenced in a study of T cells after somatic rescue of genetic block. The protocol was immunoSEQ multiplex PCR, while the TCRdb copy is restricted to in-frame clones and leaves out a portion. The sample yields about 11,000 clones, 74% seen once. The sample comprised peripheral blood mononuclear cells (PBMCs). The receptors derive from a boy aged 5 to 17.

The V call is TRBV19, the J call TRBJ1-5; the D is unclear. The CDR3 loop spans 13 amino acids. V lost 2 bases to trimming and J lost 9 bases, with 11 bases between them. Germline V gene lookup returns CDR1 LNHDA and CDR2 SQIVND (reference sequence). The CDR3 nucleotides read TGTGCCAGTAGTATAACGGCTCGGGGGCCCCAGCATTTT. It specifies CASSITARGPQHF.

The chain has TRBV5-1 and TRBJ1-1; D is unresolved. There are 15 residues in the CDR3. Trimming removed 0 bases from V and 2 bases from J, with 11 bases in between. From germline, CDR1 is SGHRS and CDR2 YFSETQ. The CDR3 DNA is TGCGCCAGCAGCTTGGAGTCTGGGCTTAACACTGAAGCTTTCTTT. Translation gives CASSLESGLNTEAFF.

The rearrangement uses TRBV7-3 and TRBJ2-5; 8 positions agree with TRBD2. The CDR3 sequence is 16 residues long. Germline V gene data show CDR1 as SGHTA and CDR2 as FQGTGA. Trimming cost V 5 bases and J 5 bases; bases outside gene matches: 13. The CDR3 DNA sequence: TGTGCCAGCAGCCCCACTCTCGGGGGGGGGTACGAGACCCAGTACTTC. As protein: CASSPTLGGGYETQYF.

The V call is TRBV10-3, the J call TRBJ2-5, with 7 bases lining up with TRBD2. The J call is in doubt because the DNA end fits TRBJ2-7 better. In germline, CDR1 is ENHRY, CDR2 SYGVKD. The CDR3 length is 15 residues. The CDR3 loop is CAISESGLLSYEQYF. CDR3 bases: TGTGCCATCAGTGAGTCGGGACTATTATCCTACGAGCAGTACTTC.

The count of this clone is one. The V gene is TRBV28, the J gene TRBJ1-4; perhaps TRBD1 as D (5 bases). In germline, CDR1 is MDHEN, CDR2 SYDVKM. With 5 bases removed from V and 0 bases from J, the gap between germline ends came to 22 bases. This CDR3 has 19 residues. CDR3 protein: CASSTSGDAHRTTNEKLFF. In nucleotides, the CDR3 is TGTGCCAGCAGTACATCCGGGGACGCTCACCGGACAACTAATGAAAAACTGTTTTTT.

For the CDR3, the DNA is TGCGCCAGCAGCCTCCCCTTGGGACAGGGAGCCTACGAGCAGTACTTC. It codes for CASSLPLGQGAYEQYF. The chain carries TRBV5-1 and TRBJ2-7, with TRBD1 identical over 9 bases. The germline gives CDR1 SGHRS, CDR2 YFSETQ. This CDR3 has 16 residues. With V trimmed by 4 bases and J by 2 bases, 10 bases remained unmatched.

This rearrangement joins TRBV6-4 to TRBJ1-2, with D possibly TRBD1 on 5 matching bases. Trimming shortened V by 2 bases and J by 4 bases, and 11 bases separated the two germline ends. Looked up from germline, CDR1 is MRHNA and CDR2 is SNTAGT. This CDR3 is 14 amino acids long. Here the CDR3 DNA reads TGTGCCAGCAGTGACGGTGTGGGGGGCTATGGCTACACCTTC. It encodes CASSDGVGGYGYTF.

The rearrangement uses TRBV5-1 and TRBJ2-7; a weak D match, TRBD1 (6 bases). CDR3 length: 14 residues. V lost 0 bases and J 2 bases, leaving 9 bases between the germline ends. The germline V gene has CDR1 SGHRS and CDR2 YFSETQ. The CDR3 bases are TGCGCCAGCAGCTTGGGACAGGTCACCTACGAGCAGTACTTC. Translating gives CASSLGQVTYEQYF.

J is TRBJ2-3 and V is TRBV6-1; D is perhaps TRBD1 or TRBD2 (6 bases each). From germline, CDR1 is MNHNS and CDR2 SASEGT. The CDR3 length is 16 residues. The V end was cut by 0 bases, the J end by 3 bases, with 13 bases between. DNA of the CDR3: TGTGCCAGCAGTGAAGCGTGGGTAGGGGGGACAGATACGCAGTATTTT. This codes for CASSEAWVGGTDTQYF.

This chain links TRBV7-9 with TRBJ2-5, with D possibly being TRBD1 (5 bases). Between the trimmed V and J ends, which lost 5 bases and 3 bases, there was a span of 19 bases. This CDR3 comprises 16 residues. From germline, CDR1 is SEHNR and CDR2 FQNEAQ (reference sequence). The CDR3 loop is CASSPRGVVGKETQYF. In nucleotides, the CDR3 is TGTGCCAGCAGCCCTAGGGGCGTTGTGGGGAAAGAGACCCAGTACTTC.

V and J are TRBV7-2 and TRBJ2-7, with D possibly matching TRBD2 (5 bases). Germline V lookup: CDR1 SGHTA, CDR2 FQGNSA. The CDR3 runs 20 residues. Trimming took off 0 bases at V and 2 bases at J, with 26 bases between the two ends. The CDR3 DNA follows: TGTGCCAGCAGCTTAGCGGGCTTTATTAATATGGGCAGGCGGGCCTACGAGCAGTACTTC. As protein: CASSLAGFINMGRRAYEQYF.

This chain links TRBV6-4 with TRBJ2-1; TRBD2 matches 12 bases. This CDR3 contains 15 residues. Per the germline V gene, CDR1 is MRHNA and CDR2 is SNTAGT. Trimming took 4 bases from V and 8 from J; bases not matched to a gene: 6. The CDR3 DNA reads as TGTGCCAGCAGTGCGCTAGCGGGAGGGGTGGATGAGCAGTTCTTC. It specifies CASSALAGGVDEQFF.

This clone is judged large. This sequence joins TRBV6-1 and TRBJ1-1; D unclear. Trimming left V 7 bases short and J 6 bases short, with 12 bases between. CDR1 and CDR2 from the germline V gene are MNHNS and SASEGT. CDR3 size: 12 residues. As DNA, the CDR3 is TGTGCCAGCAAGGACCCCCATCCTGAAGCTTTCTTT. Protein sequence: CASKDPHPEAFF.

The chain recombines TRBV2 with TRBJ2-1; D remains ambiguous. Per the germline V gene, CDR1 is SNHLY and CDR2 is FYNNEI. CDR3 size: 12 residues. V gave up 1 base and J gave up 12 bases, with 10 bases separating them. CDR3 amino acids: CASSEVGVGQFF. The CDR3 DNA reads as TGTGCCAGCAGTGAAGTGGGTGTCGGGCAGTTCTTC.

The J gene is TRBJ1-6, the V gene TRBV28, with 7 bases that match TRBD1. V lost 6 bases and J lost 11; bases outside the gene matches: 7. This CDR3 is 13 amino acids long. Germline CDR1 reads MDHEN; CDR2 reads SYDVKM. The CDR3 DNA reads TGTGCCAGCAGGCAGGGGGGGCCTGCACCCCTCCACTTT. Its translation is CASRQGGPAPLHF.

This clone was seen a handful of times. J is TRBJ1-6 and V is TRBV30; D is ambiguous. The germline CDR1 and CDR2 sequences are GTSNPN and SVGIG (reference sequence). The CDR3 spans 13 residues. Trimming left V 4 bases short and J 6 bases short, with 10 bases between. Written as DNA, the CDR3 is TGTGCCTGGATGGAGGATTTTAATTCACCCCTCCACTTT. This gives the protein CAWMEDFNSPLHF.

About this clone itself: Other DNA sequences within the sample encode an identical CDR3. The chain has TRBV18 and TRBJ2-3, with D unresolved. CDR3 length: 12 residues. V lost 2 bases, J lost 2 bases, and 2 bases lay in between. Germline CDR1 is KGHSH and CDR2 is LQKENI. The CDR3 reads CASSPSTDTQYF. CDR3 sequence (DNA): TGTGCCAGCTCACCATCCACAGATACGCAGTATTTT.

The chain links TRBV28 to TRBJ2-1, with D possibly matching TRBD1 (6 bases). CDR1 and CDR2 (germline): MDHEN, SYDVKM. Trimming removed 7 bases at V and 4 bases at J, with 14 bases between. This CDR3 contains 14 residues. The CDR3 spells CASKRGYQYNEQFF. The CDR3 DNA follows: TGTGCCAGCAAAAGGGGGTATCAATACAATGAGCAGTTCTTC.

The rearrangement uses TRBV28 and TRBJ2-7, with 8 bases identical to TRBD1. This CDR3 region has 15 residues. Germline V gene data show CDR1 as MDHEN and CDR2 as SYDVKM. Trimming cost V 0 bases and J 5 bases; bases outside gene matches: 6. The DNA for the CDR3 is TGTGCCAGCAGTTTATGGTGGCAGGGGGCCAACGAGCAGTACTTC. This gives the protein CASSLWWQGANEQYF.

This clone occurred once. The chain combines TRBV4-1 with TRBJ2-3; D call uncertain. Germline loops: CDR1 MGHRA, CDR2 YSYEKL. V lost 0 bases to trimming and J lost 4 bases, with 5 bases between them. The CDR3 has 13 amino acids. Here the CDR3 DNA reads TGCGCCAGCAGCCAAGAGGGTTCAGATACGCAGTATTTT. Its translation: CASSQEGSDTQYF.

In this sample, this clone turned up a few times. The rearrangement links TRBV6-1 to TRBJ2-3; D is perhaps TRBD1 (6 bases). This CDR3 spans 14 amino acids. V shed 4 bases and J shed 0 bases, with 8 bases lying between them. Germline-derived CDR1 and CDR2 are MNHNS and SASEGT. The CDR3 protein is CASSVGGSTDTQYF. The CDR3 bases are TGTGCCAGCAGTGTTGGGGGCAGCACAGATACGCAGTATTTT.

The chain carries TRBV7-6 and TRBJ2-5, with a tentative D call TRBD1 (5 bases). Germline CDR1 SGHVS, CDR2 FNYEAQ. With 1 base removed from V and 4 bases from J, the gap between germline ends came to 16 bases. The CDR3 is 16 amino acids. The CDR3 loop is CASSLGAGFFGETQYF. The CDR3 DNA sequence: TGTGCCAGCAGCTTAGGAGCAGGGTTTTTCGGAGAGACCCAGTACTTC. The full variable domain, in which reference TRBV7-6 and TRBJ2-5 provide the parts outside the CDR3, is GAGVSQSPRYKVTKRGQDVALRCDPISGHVSLYWYRQALGQGPEFLTYFNYEAQQDKSGLPNDRFSAERPEGSISTLTIQRTEQRDSAMYRCASSLGAGFFGETQYFGPGTRLLVL.

The V call is TRBV7-8, the J call TRBJ1-1; weak D call: TRBD1 (6 bases). Looked up from germline, CDR1 is SGHVS and CDR2 is FQNEAQ. The CDR3 is 15 amino acids. V was shortened by 2 bases and J by 0 bases, with 10 bases between the two germline ends. Written as DNA, the CDR3 is TGTGCCAGCAGCTTACAGGGGATTATGAACACTGAAGCTTTCTTT. It specifies CASSLQGIMNTEAFF. Drawing the rest from reference TRBV7-8 and TRBJ1-1, the complete variable domain is GAGVSQSPRYKVAKRGQDVALRCDPISGHVSLFWYQQALGQGPEFLTYFQNEAQLDKSGLPSDRFFAERPEGSVSTLKIQRTQQEDSAVYLCASSLQGIMNTEAFFGQGTRLTVV.

This clone was recorded once. The V gene is TRBV7-9, the J gene TRBJ1-5; D gene unclear. V was trimmed by 2 bases and J by 0 bases, leaving 14 bases between them. CDR1 is SEHNR and CDR2 is FQNEAQ in the germline V gene (reference sequence). This CDR3 has 17 amino acids. The CDR3 DNA reads as TGTGCCAGCAGCTTATCATCTTGGACCTCTAGCAATCAGCCCCAGCATTTT. Its protein product is CASSLSSWTSSNQPQHF.

V is TRBV5-5 and J is TRBJ1-4; no clear D gene. The CDR3 loop spans 16 amino acids. V was trimmed by 4 bases and J by 0 bases, leaving 13 bases between them. Germline V gene data show CDR1 as SGHKS and CDR2 as YYEKEE (reference sequence). CDR3 region: CASSNWGGTTNEKLFF. The DNA of the CDR3 is TGTGCCAGCAGCAATTGGGGAGGGACAACTAATGAAAAACTGTTTTTT.

The V call is TRBV15, the J call TRBJ2-2; D may be TRBD2 (5 bases). Trimming took 8 bases from V and 1 from J, leaving 20 bases between them. CDR3 size: 17 residues. Germline V gives CDR1 LNHNV, CDR2 YYDKDF (reference sequence). CDR3 region: CATFWRRGLRNTGELFF. As DNA, the CDR3 is TGTGCCACCTTTTGGCGACGCGGGTTGAGGAACACCGGGGAGCTGTTTTTT.

The sample holds one count of this clone. This rearrangement joins TRBV5-6 to TRBJ2-7; D is possibly TRBD2 (5 bases). The length of the CDR3 is 12 residues. V lost 6 bases to trimming and J lost 3 bases, with 10 bases between them. In germline, CDR1 is SGHDT, CDR2 YYEEEE. CDR3 amino acids: CASNNGGYEQYF. CDR3 sequence (DNA): TGTGCCAGCAATAATGGAGGCTACGAGCAGTACTTC.

J is TRBJ2-1 and V is TRBV7-8; 8 bases line up with TRBD1. V trimming: 8 bases; J trimming: 5 bases; junction bases outside the gene matches: 5. CDR1 SGHVS and CDR2 FQNEAQ come from the germline V gene. The CDR3 is made up of 13 amino acids. The CDR3 DNA sequence: TGTGCCAGCGCGAGACAGGGGAACAATGAGCAGTTCTTC. This sequence encodes CASARQGNNEQFF. Full variable domain (missing parts from reference TRBV7-8 and TRBJ2-1): GAGVSQSPRYKVAKRGQDVALRCDPISGHVSLFWYQQALGQGPEFLTYFQNEAQLDKSGLPSDRFFAERPEGSVSTLKIQRTQQEDSAVYLCASARQGNNEQFFGPGTRLTVL.

This clone appeared once. The chain joins TRBV6-6 to TRBJ1-5, with a weak D call TRBD1 (6 bases). V shed 8 bases and J shed 5 bases, with 13 bases lying between them. Germline lookup yields CDR1 MNHNY and CDR2 SVGAGI (reference sequence). There are 13 residues in the CDR3. CDR3 amino acids: CASARGGYQPQHF. In nucleotides, the CDR3 is TGTGCCAGCGCTAGAGGGGGATATCAGCCCCAGCATTTT.

This rearrangement joins TRBV9 to TRBJ2-1, with D possibly called TRBD1 or TRBD2 (6 bases each). The V gene's germline CDR1 is SGDLS and CDR2 YYNGEE. The length of the CDR3 is 16 residues. V was shortened by 0 bases and J by 4 bases, with 14 bases between the two germline ends. CDR3 in DNA: TGTGCCAGCAGCGTAGAAAACGGGGGCCCTTACAATGAGCAGTTCTTC. It specifies CASSVENGGPYNEQFF.

The V and J genes are TRBV28 and TRBJ2-5; 8 nucleotides agree with TRBD2. Per germline, CDR1 MDHEN and CDR2 SYDVKM. The CDR3 totals 14 residues. With V trimmed by 7 bases and J by 4 bases, 8 bases remained unmatched. CDR3 in DNA: TGTGCCAGCAATATAGCGGGGAGGCGAGAGACCCAGTACTTC. It is translated as CASNIAGRRETQYF.

The genes are TRBV2 and TRBJ1-2; D remains unclear. The CDR3 covers 14 residues. V gave up 4 bases and J gave up 2 bases, with 11 bases separating them. Per the germline V gene, CDR1 is SNHLY and CDR2 is FYNNEI. This CDR3 is CASSGRRSNYGYTF. The CDR3 DNA sequence: TGTGCCAGCAGTGGACGGAGGTCAAACTATGGCTACACCTTC.